These 11 T cell receptor beta chains came from one sample sequenced in a study of cytomegalovirus exposure and HLA in healthy donors. PCR amplification relied on 60 Vbeta primers (plus 13 Jbeta primers). TCRdb's copy holds only in-frame clones and misses some; the assay was immunoSEQ multiplex PCR. The table records some 90,000 clones, about four fifths of them present only once. The sample taken for sequencing was PBMCs. Source of these receptors: a woman in her 70s in good health and CMV-seropositive.

V usage is TRBV10-3 and J usage is TRBJ2-3; a possible D gene is TRBD2 (5 bases). Germline values: CDR1 ENHRY, CDR2 SYGVKD. With 8 bases removed from V and 2 bases from J, the gap between germline ends came to 11 bases. The CDR3 sequence is 13 residues long. The CDR3 is CAIGRVSTDTQYF. The CDR3 DNA reads as TGTGCCATCGGGCGGGTTTCCACAGATACGCAGTATTTT.

This chain connects TRBV2 to TRBJ1-2, with D perhaps TRBD1 (5 bases). Germline CDR1 is SNHLY and CDR2 is FYNNEI. V was trimmed by 6 bases and J by 7 bases, leaving 9 bases between them. CDR3 length: 11 amino acids. CDR3 DNA: TGTGCCAGCAGGACAGTCGCTGGCTACACCTTC. It codes for CASRTVAGYTF.

V and J are TRBV5-1 and TRBJ2-2, with D perhaps TRBD2 (6 bases). V lost 6 bases to trimming and J lost 1 base, with 16 bases between them. In germline, CDR1 is SGHRS, CDR2 YFSETQ. There are 16 residues in the CDR3. The CDR3 spells CASTEGLLLNTGELFF. The CDR3 coding sequence is TGCGCCAGCACCGAGGGACTGCTTCTGAACACCGGGGAGCTGTTTTTT. The whole variable domain, filled in from reference TRBV5-1 and TRBJ2-2, reads KAGVTQTPRYLIKTRGQQVTLSCSPISGHRSVSWYQQTPGQGLQFLFEYFSETQRNKGNFPGRFSGRQFSNSRSEMNVSTLELGDSALYLCASTEGLLLNTGELFFGEGSRLTVL.

The chain uses TRBV18 and TRBJ2-7; 8 bases are a match to TRBD1. The junction had 5 bases not matched to a gene; V was cut back by 2 bases and J by 5 bases. This CDR3 has 14 amino acids. Germline CDR1 and CDR2: KGHSH and LQKENI. CDR3 residues: CASSPYRGVNEQYF. The CDR3 nucleotides read TGTGCCAGCTCACCATACAGGGGGGTCAACGAGCAGTACTTC.

The chain recombines TRBV13 with TRBJ2-3; 12 nucleotides agree with TRBD2. Unmatched junction bases numbered 4, after V lost 0 bases and J lost 3 bases. Per germline, CDR1 PRHDT and CDR2 FYEKMQ (reference sequence). The CDR3 consists of 17 residues. DNA for the CDR3: TGTGCCAGCAGCTTAGGCCTAGCGGGAGGGCGGACAGATACGCAGTATTTT. It specifies CASSLGLAGGRTDTQYF.

This sequence joins TRBV4-2 and TRBJ2-6, with TRBD2 as a possible D gene (6 bases). Germline CDR1 is LGHNA and CDR2 is YNFKEQ. The CDR3 is 18 residues long. Trimming stripped 0 bases from V and 0 bases from J, with 12 bases between. CDR3 in DNA: TGTGCCAGCAGCCAAGATCGGGGGACCTACTCTGGGGCCAACGTCCTGACTTTC. It is translated as CASSQDRGTYSGANVLTF.

For this clone: One junction end disagrees with the germline gene, perhaps due to a read error. The chain combines TRBV7-7 with TRBJ2-2; D might be TRBD1 (6 bases). This CDR3 is built from 13 residues. Germline CDR1 reads SSHAT; CDR2 reads FNYEAQ (reference sequence). The CDR3 protein is CASSSDSAGELFF. CDR3 in DNA: TGTGCTAGCAGCTCGGACAGCGCCGGGGAGCTGTTTTTT.

The chain joins TRBV7-6 to TRBJ2-2, with 7 bases matching TRBD1. This CDR3 is 16 amino acids long. Losses at the gene ends were 5 bases for V and 3 bases for J; bases not matched to a gene: 9. Per the germline V gene, CDR1 is SGHVS and CDR2 is FNYEAQ. The CDR3 loop is CASSLMTGPDTGELFF. The CDR3 nucleotides are TGTGCCAGCAGCCTTATGACAGGGCCCGACACCGGGGAGCTGTTTTTT. The complete variable domain, with remaining parts taken from reference TRBV7-6 and TRBJ2-2, reads GAGVSQSPRYKVTKRGQDVALRCDPISGHVSLYWYRQALGQGPEFLTYFNYEAQQDKSGLPNDRFSAERPEGSISTLTIQRTEQRDSAMYRCASSLMTGPDTGELFFGEGSRLTVL.

The chain employs TRBV19 and TRBJ1-3, with D unresolved. CDR1 and CDR2 from the germline V gene are LNHDA and SQIVND (reference sequence). The CDR3 runs 14 residues. Trimming stripped 11 bases from V and 4 bases from J, with 18 bases between. CDR3: CALLRELRGNTIYF. CDR3 bases: TGTGCCCTCCTGCGGGAGTTGAGGGGAAACACCATATATTTT.

The CDR3 nucleotides are TGTGCCAGCAGTCTCCATAGGACTAGCGGGAGGCTGGATGAGCAGTTCTTC. Protein: CASSLHRTSGRLDEQFF. V usage is TRBV27 and J usage is TRBJ2-1, with 14 bases fitting TRBD2. The germline V gene encodes CDR1 MNHEY and CDR2 SMNVEV (reference sequence). The length of the CDR3 is 17 residues. V lost 5 bases to trimming and J lost 8 bases; unmatched junction nucleotides: 11.

V gene TRBV4-3 combines with J gene TRBJ2-1; possible D gene TRBD2, 5 bases. V lost 3 bases and J 9 bases, leaving 21 bases between the germline ends. The CDR3 sequence is 16 residues long. Per the germline V gene, CDR1 is LGHNA and CDR2 is YSLEER. This CDR3 reads CASSHFGGTTPVEQFF. CDR3 nucleotide sequence: TGCGCCAGCAGCCACTTTGGAGGTACCACCCCGGTTGAGCAGTTCTTC.